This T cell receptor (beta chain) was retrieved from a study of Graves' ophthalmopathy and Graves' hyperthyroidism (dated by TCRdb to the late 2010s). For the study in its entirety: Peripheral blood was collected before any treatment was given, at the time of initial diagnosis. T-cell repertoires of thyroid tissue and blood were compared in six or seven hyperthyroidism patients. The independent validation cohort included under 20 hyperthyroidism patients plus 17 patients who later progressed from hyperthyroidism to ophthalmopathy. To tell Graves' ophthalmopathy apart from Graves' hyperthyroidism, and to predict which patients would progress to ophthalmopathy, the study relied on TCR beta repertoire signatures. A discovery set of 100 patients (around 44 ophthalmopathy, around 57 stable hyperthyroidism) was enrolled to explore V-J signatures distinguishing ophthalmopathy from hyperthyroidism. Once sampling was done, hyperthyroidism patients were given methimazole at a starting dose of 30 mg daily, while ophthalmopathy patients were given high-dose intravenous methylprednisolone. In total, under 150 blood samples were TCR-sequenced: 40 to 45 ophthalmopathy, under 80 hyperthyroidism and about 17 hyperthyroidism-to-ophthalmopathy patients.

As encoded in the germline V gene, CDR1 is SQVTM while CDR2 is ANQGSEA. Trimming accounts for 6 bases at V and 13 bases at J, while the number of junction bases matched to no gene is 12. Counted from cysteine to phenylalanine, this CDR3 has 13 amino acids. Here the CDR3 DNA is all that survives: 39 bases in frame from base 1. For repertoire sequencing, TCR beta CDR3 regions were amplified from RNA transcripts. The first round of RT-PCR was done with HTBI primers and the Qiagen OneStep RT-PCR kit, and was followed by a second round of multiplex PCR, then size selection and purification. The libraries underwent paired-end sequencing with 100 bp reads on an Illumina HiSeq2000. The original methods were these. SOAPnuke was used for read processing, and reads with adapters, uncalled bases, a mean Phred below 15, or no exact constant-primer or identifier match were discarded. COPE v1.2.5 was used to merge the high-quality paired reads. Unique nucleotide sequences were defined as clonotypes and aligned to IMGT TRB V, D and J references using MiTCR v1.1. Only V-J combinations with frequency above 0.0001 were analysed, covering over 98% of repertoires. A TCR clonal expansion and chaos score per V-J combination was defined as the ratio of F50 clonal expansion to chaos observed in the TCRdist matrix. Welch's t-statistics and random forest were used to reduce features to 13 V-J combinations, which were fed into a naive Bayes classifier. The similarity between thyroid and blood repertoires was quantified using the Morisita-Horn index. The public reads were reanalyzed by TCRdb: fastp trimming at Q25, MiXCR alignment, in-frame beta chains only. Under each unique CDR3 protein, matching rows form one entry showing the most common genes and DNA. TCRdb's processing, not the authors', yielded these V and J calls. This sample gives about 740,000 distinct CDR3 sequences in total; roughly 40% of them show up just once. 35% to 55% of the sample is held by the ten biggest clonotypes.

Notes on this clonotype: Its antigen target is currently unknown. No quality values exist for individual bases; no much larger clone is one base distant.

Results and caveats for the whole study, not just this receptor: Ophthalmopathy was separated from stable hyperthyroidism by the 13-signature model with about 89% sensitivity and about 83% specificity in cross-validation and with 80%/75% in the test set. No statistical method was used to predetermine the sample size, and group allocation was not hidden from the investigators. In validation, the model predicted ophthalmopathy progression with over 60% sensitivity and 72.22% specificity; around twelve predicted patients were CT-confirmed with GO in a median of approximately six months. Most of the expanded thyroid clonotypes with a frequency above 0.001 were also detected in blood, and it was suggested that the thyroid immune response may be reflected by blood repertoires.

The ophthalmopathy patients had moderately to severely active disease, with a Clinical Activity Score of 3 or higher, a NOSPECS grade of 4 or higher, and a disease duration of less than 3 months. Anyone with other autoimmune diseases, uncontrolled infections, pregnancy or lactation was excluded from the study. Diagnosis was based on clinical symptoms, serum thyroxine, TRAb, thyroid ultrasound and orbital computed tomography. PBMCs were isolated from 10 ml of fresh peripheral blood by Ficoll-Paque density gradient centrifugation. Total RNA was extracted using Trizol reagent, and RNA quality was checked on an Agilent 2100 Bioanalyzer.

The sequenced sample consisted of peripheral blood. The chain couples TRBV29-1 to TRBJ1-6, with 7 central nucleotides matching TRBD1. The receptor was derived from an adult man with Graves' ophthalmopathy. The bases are TGCAGCGTCGGCGGACAGGTAGGGCAGCCCCTCCACTTT. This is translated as CSVGGQVGQPLHF. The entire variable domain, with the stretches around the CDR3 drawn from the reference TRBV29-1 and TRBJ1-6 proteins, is SAVISQKPSRDICQRGTSLTIQCQVDSQVTMMFWYRQQPGQSLTLIATANQGSEATYESGFVIDKFPISRPNLTFSTLTVSNMSPEDSSIYLCSVGGQVGQPLHFGNGTRLTVT.